Listed here are 29 T cell receptor beta chains from one sample, sequenced in a study of Tregs in tolerant kidney transplant recipients. The table came from immunoSEQ multiplex PCR; TCRdb's copy has only in-frame clones and leaves some out. In all, the sample yields around 33,000 clones. Related graft donors supplied nonmyeloablative bone marrow transplants, and mixed chimerism was transient. The specimen comprised CD4+ T cells from blood (PBMCs), sampled 24 months after the transplant. These TCRs come from a human patient who received a combined kidney and bone marrow transplant. Some T cells may arise from the graft donor.

Points on this clone: The read falls 3 residues short of the CDR3 end, and the missing part is taken from the germline J gene. The chain is built from TRBV20-1 and TRBJ2-7; 7 positions agree with TRBD2. This CDR3 spans 14 amino acids. The V and J ends lost 3 bases and 0 bases, in that order; junction bases with no gene match: 5. CDR1 and CDR2 (germline): DFQATT, SNEGSKA (reference sequence). The CDR3 here is CSARTSRTSYEQYF. The covered CDR3 bases are TGCAGTGCTAGGACTAGCAGAACCTCCTACGAG.

Details on this clone: The read finishes 3 residues shy of the CDR3 end, and the germline J gene is used to complete it. The V gene is TRBV5-1, the J gene TRBJ2-3, with a weak D call TRBD2 (6 bases). The CDR3 is 14 residues long. CDR1 and CDR2 from the germline V gene are SGHRS and YFSETQ. The ends were cut back, 0 bases at V and 5 bases at J, with 10 bases in the middle. The CDR3 sequence: CASSLGLEIDTQYF. CDR3 DNA (partial): TGCGCCAGCAGCTTGGGACTAGAGATAGATACG.

A remark on this clone: The read stops 3 residues short of the end of the CDR3; the missing end is completed from the germline J gene. This chain links TRBV11-2 with TRBJ2-2, with D maybe TRBD2 (5 bases). Deletions cut 5 bases from V and 2 bases from J, with 12 bases between. Germline-derived CDR1 and CDR2 are SGHAT and FQNNGV. This CDR3 region has 15 residues. The CDR3 is CASSRSTSNTGELFF. Incomplete CDR3 DNA: TGTGCCAGCAGCCGAAGTACTAGTAACACCGGGGAG.

For this clone: Coverage ceases 3 residues before the CDR3 finishes, and the germline J gene fills in the end. The chain employs TRBV6-1 and TRBJ2-1, with 8 bases matching TRBD1. The CDR3 consists of 12 residues. V lost 4 bases and J lost 9; bases outside the gene matches: 2. Germline-derived CDR1 and CDR2 are MNHNS and SASEGT. Incomplete CDR3 DNA: TGTGCCAGCAGTGTACAGGGGGTTGAG. It encodes CASSVQGVE. The CDR3 in full is CASSVQGVEQFF.

Concerning this clone: Sequencing ends 3 residues short of the CDR3 end; the germline J gene provides the rest. V and J are TRBV7-2 and TRBJ2-7, with 9 positions matching TRBD1. V shed 1 base, J shed 6 bases, and the junction held 4 bases outside the gene matches. Germline CDR1 reads SGHTA; CDR2 reads FQGNSA. CDR3 length: 14 residues. CDR3 DNA (partial): TGTGCCAGCAGCTTAGTGGGGACAGGGATCGAG. Its protein product is CASSLVGTGIE. The entire CDR3 is CASSLVGTGIEQYF.

In regard to this clone: The CDR3 end is not reached by the read, which stops 3 residues before it; the germline J gene fills it in. The V call is TRBV20-1, the J call TRBJ2-3; 12 positions match TRBD2. Germline V CDR1 and CDR2: DFQATT, SNEGSKA (reference sequence). CDR3 length: 14 amino acids. J gave up 4 bases and V 6 bases, and 5 bases lay outside the gene matches. The covered CDR3 bases are TGCAGTGCCAGACTAGCGGGAGACCCAGATACG. Protein product: CSARLAGDPDT. The CDR3, in full, reads CSARLAGDPDTQYF.

As to this clone: The read stops 3 residues short of the end of the CDR3; the missing end is completed from the germline J gene. The rearrangement links TRBV29-1 to TRBJ2-7; 7 bases fit TRBD1. CDR1 SQVTM and CDR2 ANQGSEA come from the germline V gene. The length of the CDR3 is 11 residues. The ends lost 7 bases at V and 3 bases at J; junction bases unmatched: 3. Incomplete CDR3 DNA: TGCAGCGCCCGGGACAGCTACGAG. Translation: CSARDSYE. From start to end, the CDR3 is CSARDSYEQYF.

A word on this clone: The CDR3 end lies 3 residues beyond the end of the read and is filled in from the germline J gene. This chain uses TRBV10-1 with TRBJ2-7, with 8 bases that match TRBD1. CDR3 length: 13 residues. V was pared by 6 bases and J by 3 bases, with 4 bases of the junction left unmatched. Germline V gives CDR1 WNHNN, CDR2 SYGVQD (reference sequence). The CDR3: CASSRGQGYEQYF. The covered CDR3 bases are TGCGCCAGCAGCCGAGGACAGGGCTACGAG.

With regard to this clone: Read data end 3 residues before the CDR3 end; the end is taken from the germline J gene. This chain joins TRBV29-1 and TRBJ2-1; D is unclear. Germline-derived CDR1 and CDR2 are SQVTM and ANQGSEA. The CDR3 is 14 residues long. V lost 6 bases, J lost 2 bases, and 14 bases lay in between. The CDR3: CSVRVISAYNEQFF. The CDR3 DNA, read in part, is TGCAGCGTGAGAGTGATTTCGGCCTACAATGAG.

Of note for this clone: The read finishes 3 residues shy of the CDR3 end, and the germline J gene is used to complete it. This chain links TRBV5-4 with TRBJ1-1, with TRBD1 as a possible D gene (6 bases). The CDR3 is 14 amino acids. V gave up 4 bases and J gave up 1 base, with 11 bases separating them. The germline gives CDR1 SGHNT, CDR2 YYREEE (reference sequence). This CDR3 reads CASSIRDTNTEAFF. The DNA read from the CDR3 is TGTGCCAGCAGCATCCGGGACACGAACACTGAA.

As regards this clone: Sequencing ends 3 residues short of the CDR3 end; the germline J gene provides the rest. V and J are TRBV5-5 and TRBJ2-7, with TRBD1 matching 8 bases. CDR1 SGHKS and CDR2 YYEKEE come from the germline V gene (reference sequence). Losses at the gene ends were 2 bases for V and 3 bases for J; bases not matched to a gene: 7. The CDR3 loop spans 15 amino acids. The CDR3 bases that were read are TGTGCCAGCAGCTTCTCAGGGGGCGCGGGCTACGAG. This codes for CASSFSGGAGYE. The entire CDR3 protein reads CASSFSGGAGYEQYF.

The CDR3 reads CASSSRLEDEQYF. CDR3 DNA (partial): TGTGCCAGCTCGAGCAGGCTCGAGGACGAG. The chain uses TRBV18 and TRBJ2-7; unclear D gene. The read ends 3 residues early relative to the CDR3; the germline J gene fills the gap. The V gene lost 6 bases and the J gene lost 5 bases, with 14 bases spanning the gap. The germline V gene encodes CDR1 KGHSH and CDR2 LQKENI. The CDR3 runs to 13 residues.

A remark on this clone: The read gets to within 3 residues of the CDR3 end, and the germline J gene fills in the rest. This chain joins TRBV5-1 and TRBJ2-7; the D is unclear. Trimming stripped 0 bases from V and 1 base from J, with 8 bases between. Germline CDR1 is SGHRS and CDR2 is YFSETQ. The CDR3 runs to 14 residues. The CDR3 loop reads CASSLAHNSYEQYF. Partial CDR3 DNA: TGCGCCAGCAGCTTGGCGCACAATTCCTACGAG.

On this clone: The read gets to within 3 residues of the CDR3 end, and the germline J gene fills in the rest. This chain connects TRBV5-4 to TRBJ2-7, with TRBD2 matching 7 bases. The length of the CDR3 is 16 residues. The trim removed 6 bases at V and 2 bases at J, leaving 14 bases unmatched. The germline gives CDR1 SGHNT, CDR2 YYREEE (reference sequence). The DNA read from the CDR3 is TGTGCCAGCAACCCTGGGGGGGTGGGAGGACCCTACGAG. Translation: CASNPGGVGGPYE. The whole CDR3 is CASNPGGVGGPYEQYF.

As concerns this clone: The read comes to an end 3 residues before the CDR3 does, leaving the germline J gene to fill in the end. V is TRBV5-4 and J is TRBJ2-6, with D possibly being TRBD1 (5 bases). This CDR3 is 15 amino acids long. V lost 6 bases to trimming and J lost 5 bases, with 15 bases between them. Germline assignment: CDR1 SGHNT and CDR2 YYREEE (reference sequence). The CDR3 DNA, read in part, is TGTGCCAGCACCCTGCAGGGATATAGGGCCAACGTC. Protein sequence: CASTLQGYRANV. The complete CDR3 sequence is CASTLQGYRANVLTF.

A word on this clone: From the germline J gene comes the end of the CDR3, since the read stops 3 residues before it. The rearrangement joins TRBV20-1 to TRBJ2-7; D is possibly TRBD2 (6 bases). The germline gives CDR1 DFQATT, CDR2 SNEGSKA (reference sequence). V was clipped by 2 bases and J by 0 bases, with 17 bases between them. This CDR3 spans 16 amino acids. The sequenced CDR3 bases are TGCAGTGCTAGAAGCCGCAGGGACTTACCCTCCTACGAG. Translating gives CSARSRRDLPSYE. The full-length CDR3 reads as CSARSRRDLPSYEQYF.

Notes on this clone: Sequence at one end of the junction differs from germline and may be a read error. The read halts 3 residues ahead of the CDR3 end, with the missing end drawn from the germline J gene. The V call is TRBV4-2, the J call TRBJ1-2; 7 nucleotides line up with TRBD1. Germline V lookup: CDR1 LGHNA, CDR2 YNFKEQ. This CDR3 contains 17 residues. The CDR3 reads CASSQEMTRGLDYGYTF. The CDR3 bases that were read are TGCGCCAGCAGCCAAGAAATGACAAGGGGGCTGGACTATGGC.

On this clone itself: The read finishes 3 residues shy of the CDR3 end, and the germline J gene is used to complete it. The genes are TRBV19 and TRBJ2-1; the D gene is possibly TRBD1 (6 bases). Between the trimmed V and J ends, which lost 4 bases and 3 bases, there was a span of 10 bases. Germline loops: CDR1 LNHDA, CDR2 SQIVND (reference sequence). CDR3 size: 14 residues. CDR3 DNA (partial): TGTGCCAGTAGTAGTTGGACAGACTACAATGAG. Translating it yields CASSSWTDYNE. The whole CDR3 protein reads CASSSWTDYNEQFF.

On this clone itself: The sequence runs out 3 residues before the end of the CDR3; the remainder is reconstructed from the germline J gene. J is TRBJ1-3 and V is TRBV2; 10 bases agree with TRBD1. The germline CDR1 and CDR2 sequences are SNHLY and FYNNEI. Trimming took 4 bases from V and 0 from J; bases not matched to a gene: 3. The CDR3 spans 16 residues. The CDR3 reads CASSGDRGFSGNTIYF. CDR3 DNA (partial): TGTGCCAGCAGTGGGGACAGGGGATTCTCTGGAAACACC.

As to this clone: With the read ending 3 residues before the CDR3 end, the germline J gene is used to fill in that end. The gene calls are TRBV10-1 and TRBJ1-1; 8 bases line up with TRBD1. V shed 5 bases, J shed 0 bases, and the junction held 2 bases outside the gene matches. The CDR3 extends over 14 amino acids. Germline V lookup: CDR1 WNHNN, CDR2 SYGVQD (reference sequence). Partial CDR3 DNA: TGCGCCAGCAGTAGACAGGGGATGAACACTGAA. As protein: CASSRQGMNTE. The full CDR3 reads CASSRQGMNTEAFF.

As for this clone: The read is 3 residues too short to cover the CDR3 end, so that end is filled in from the germline J gene. This rearrangement joins TRBV7-3 to TRBJ1-1; 8 nucleotides align to TRBD1. CDR1 and CDR2 (germline): SGHTA, FQGTGA. V was pared by 0 bases and J by 1 base, with 13 bases of the junction left unmatched. The CDR3 length is 19 residues. Incomplete CDR3 DNA: TGTGCCAGCAGCTTAACGGCGACAGGGGTCTTGCCTCGGAACACTGAA. It specifies CASSLTATGVLPRNTE. The whole CDR3 sequence reads CASSLTATGVLPRNTEAFF.

As regards this clone: The DNA ends 3 residues before the CDR3 does, and the rest of the CDR3 is filled in from the germline J gene. The gene calls are TRBV20-1 and TRBJ2-2; 7 bases align to TRBD2. The V gene end was trimmed by 1 base and the J gene end by 3 bases; junction bases not matched to a gene: 5. Germline loops: CDR1 DFQATT, CDR2 SNEGSKA (reference sequence). This CDR3 is built from 15 residues. This CDR3 reads CSARVRAGDTGELFF. Incomplete CDR3 DNA: TGCAGTGCTAGAGTCAGGGCGGGGGACACCGGGGAG.

Notes on this clone: The read is 3 residues too short to cover the CDR3 end, so that end is filled in from the germline J gene. The chain links TRBV5-1 to TRBJ2-5, with 9 bases identical to TRBD1. This CDR3 is 15 amino acids long. Germline CDR1 and CDR2: SGHRS and YFSETQ. V was clipped by 5 bases and J by 4 bases; unmatched bases: 9. The CDR3 is CASRNEGTGIETQYF. The DNA read from the CDR3 is TGCGCCAGCAGAAATGAAGGGACAGGGATAGAGACC.

Comment on this clone: Sequencing ends 3 residues short of the CDR3 end; the germline J gene provides the rest. V usage is TRBV2 and J usage is TRBJ1-5; D might be TRBD1 (6 bases). Germline CDR1 reads SNHLY; CDR2 reads FYNNEI. The CDR3 loop spans 13 amino acids. The germline V and J ends were trimmed by 5 bases and 5 bases, with 10 bases remaining between them. This chain's CDR3 is CASSRTADQPQHF. CDR3 bases read: TGTGCCAGCAGTCGGACAGCGGATCAGCCC.

To note about this clone: The read gets to within 3 residues of the CDR3 end, and the germline J gene fills in the rest. The chain uses TRBV20-1 and TRBJ2-7, with D possibly being TRBD2 (5 bases). Deletions cut 0 bases from V and 2 bases from J, with 11 bases between. The germline V gene encodes CDR1 DFQATT and CDR2 SNEGSKA (reference sequence). The CDR3 contains 14 residues. CDR3 in amino acids: CSARERARAYEQYF. Partial CDR3 DNA: TGCAGTGCTAGAGAGAGGGCTCGAGCCTACGAG.

On this clone itself: The read stops 3 residues short of the end of the CDR3; the missing end is completed from the germline J gene. This chain connects TRBV7-3 to TRBJ2-5; 8 bases fit TRBD1. CDR1 is SGHTA, CDR2 FQGTGA, per germline. V shed 2 bases and J 5 bases; nucleotides not matched to a gene: 7. The CDR3 runs 15 residues. This CDR3 reads CASSLGRGLGETQYF. The CDR3 bases that were read are TGTGCCAGCAGCTTAGGCAGGGGGCTGGGTGAGACC.

A note on this clone: The read gets to within 3 residues of the CDR3 end, and the germline J gene fills in the rest. The chain uses TRBV5-5 and TRBJ1-1, with 7 bases fitting TRBD1. CDR1 SGHKS and CDR2 YYEKEE come from the germline V gene (reference sequence). The CDR3 runs 14 residues. The CDR3 spells CASSQDWTGTEAFF. Incomplete CDR3 DNA: TGTGCCAGCAGCCAAGATTGGACAGGTACCGAA.

With regard to this clone: With the read ending 3 residues before the CDR3 end, the germline J gene is used to fill in that end. The chain combines TRBV5-3 with TRBJ2-7; D is perhaps TRBD2 (5 bases). Being an ORF, TRBV5-3 has a function that is uncertain. This CDR3 is built from 18 residues. Trimming removed 1 base from V and 0 bases from J, with 20 bases in between. The CDR3 region is CARSLKSLQDSSSYEQYF. CDR3 bases read: TGTGCCAGAAGCTTGAAATCTCTCCAGGACTCGAGCTCCTACGAG.

Points on this clone: The CDR3 end is not reached by the read, which stops 3 residues before it; the germline J gene fills it in. The chain combines TRBV7-2 with TRBJ2-7, with TRBD2 matching 11 bases. Germline V CDR1 and CDR2: SGHTA, FQGNSA. The CDR3 loop spans 14 amino acids. The junction had 4 bases not matched to a gene; V was cut back by 5 bases and J by 4 bases. The CDR3 bases that were read are TGTGCCAGCAGCCTGGGACTAGCGGAGTACGAG. Its protein is CASSLGLAEYE. In full, the CDR3 reads CASSLGLAEYEQYF.